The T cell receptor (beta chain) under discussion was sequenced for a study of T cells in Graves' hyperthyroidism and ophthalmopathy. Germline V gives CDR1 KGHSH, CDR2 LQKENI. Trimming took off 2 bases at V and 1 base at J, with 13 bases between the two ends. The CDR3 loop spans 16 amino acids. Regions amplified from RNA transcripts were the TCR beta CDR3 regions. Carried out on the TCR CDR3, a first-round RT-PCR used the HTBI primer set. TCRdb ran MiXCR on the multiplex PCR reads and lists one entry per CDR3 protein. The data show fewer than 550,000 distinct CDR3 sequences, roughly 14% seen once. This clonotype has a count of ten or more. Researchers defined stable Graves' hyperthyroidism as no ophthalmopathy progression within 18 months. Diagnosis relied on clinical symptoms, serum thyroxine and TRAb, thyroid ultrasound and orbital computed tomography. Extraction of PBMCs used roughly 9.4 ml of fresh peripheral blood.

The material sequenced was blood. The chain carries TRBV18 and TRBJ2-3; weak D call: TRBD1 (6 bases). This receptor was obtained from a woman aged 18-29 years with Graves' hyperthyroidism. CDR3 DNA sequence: TGTGCCAGCTCACCAATTCAGGGGTCGCGCACAGATACGCAGTATTTT. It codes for CASSPIQGSRTDTQYF. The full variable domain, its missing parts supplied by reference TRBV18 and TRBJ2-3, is NAGVMQNPRHLVRRRGQEARLRCSPMKGHSHVYWYRQLPEEGLKFMVYLQKENIIDESGMPKERFSAEFPKEGPSILRIQQVVRGDSAAYFCASSPIQGSRTDTQYFGPGTRLTVL.